The next 12 T cell receptor beta chains were all read from a single sample in a study of T cell clonality in common variable immunodeficiency (dated by TCRdb to the mid-2010s). The paper as a whole reports these results and caveats: Fewer deletions and N-nucleotide insertions were reportedly observed in CVID TCRbeta sequences, and highly modified clones with 13 or more V deletions were reportedly absent from CVID TCRbeta sequences.

Their recognized antigens are unknown. Library prep was done by the immunoSEQ multiplex PCR assay. TCRdb provides this immuneACCESS table in a form limited to in-frame rearrangements. Some clones are lacking; in checked studies, under half of them reflect an unresolved V gene, and why the rest are absent is not known. This sample holds fewer than 35,000 clones in total, without any singletons. The ten largest clonotypes hold approximately 5.4% of the sample. Specimen: peripheral blood mononuclear cells. The receptors derive from a human donor with common variable immunodeficiency.

This clone was found a few times. The observed sequence ends 3 residues before the CDR3 terminus, with the missing tail filled in from the germline J gene. The chain employs TRBV20-1 and TRBJ2-5; 11 bases align to TRBD2. This CDR3 region has 13 residues. J was trimmed by 4 bases and V by 6 bases; bases with no gene match: 4. The germline V gene has CDR1 DFQATT and CDR2 SNEGSKA (reference sequence). Here the CDR3 reads CSARLAGRETQYF. The part of the CDR3 DNA that was read is TGCAGTGCCAGACTAGCGGGGCGAGAGACC.

As to this clone: Read sequence stops 3 residues before the CDR3 end, and the germline J gene provides the missing end. This chain uses TRBV7-9 with TRBJ1-1; maybe TRBD1 (5 bases). This CDR3 has 14 amino acids. CDR1 and CDR2 (germline): SEHNR, FQNEAQ (reference sequence). Trimming took off 6 bases at V and 1 base at J, with 12 bases between the two ends. CDR3 loop: CASRKQAGNTEAFF. The covered CDR3 bases are TGTGCCAGCAGGAAACAGGCAGGGAACACTGAA. Together with reference TRBV7-9 and TRBJ1-1, the CDR3 gives the full variable domain: DTGVSQNPRHKITKRGQNVTFRCDPISEHNRLYWYRQTLGQGPEFLTYFQNEAQLEKSRLLSDRFSAERPKGSFSTLEIQRTEQGDSAMYLCASRKQAGNTEAFFGQGTRLTVV.

This CDR3 is CASSDRRAGEGSEQYF. CDR3 DNA, as far as it was read: TGTGCCAGCAGTGATCGTCGAGCAGGGGAGGGGTCCGAG. The rearrangement links TRBV6-1 to TRBJ2-7; TRBD2 is a possible D gene (7 bases). Read sequence stops 3 residues before the CDR3 end, and the germline J gene provides the missing end. CDR3 length equals 16 residues. Germline V gene data show CDR1 as MNHNS and CDR2 as SASEGT. V lost 3 bases and J lost 6, with 21 bases in between.

This clone was seen a few times. The read finishes 3 residues shy of the CDR3 end, and the germline J gene is used to complete it. The chain combines TRBV2 with TRBJ1-2; TRBD1 is a possible D gene (5 bases). CDR1 and CDR2 from the germline V gene are SNHLY and FYNNEI. V was trimmed by 2 bases and J by 0 bases, leaving 10 bases between them. This CDR3 is built from 15 residues. Partial CDR3 DNA: TGTGCCAGCAGTGAACAGGGCAGAACTAACTATGGC. This sequence encodes CASSEQGRTNYG. The whole CDR3 sequence reads CASSEQGRTNYGYTF. The full variable domain, completed using reference TRBV2 and TRBJ1-2, is EPEVTQTPSHQVTQMGQEVILRCVPISNHLYFYWYRQILGQKVEFLVSFYNNEISEKSEIFDDQFSVERPDGSNFTLKIRSTKLEDSAMYFCASSEQGRTNYGYTFGSGTRLTVV.

To note about this clone: The read ends 3 residues early relative to the CDR3; the germline J gene fills the gap. The chain employs TRBV7-3 and TRBJ2-2, with TRBD1 as a possible D gene (7 bases). Trimming left V 8 bases short and J 7 bases short, with 14 bases between. CDR1 and CDR2 from the germline V gene are SGHTA and FQGTGA. The CDR3 has 13 residues. The CDR3 bases that were read are TGTGCCAGCGCGCAGGGGGGTTTCGGGGAG. Translation gives CASAQGGFGE. In full, the CDR3 reads CASAQGGFGELFF.

A word on this clone: The read terminates 3 residues ahead of where the CDR3 ends, so the germline J gene completes it. The V and J genes are TRBV7-9 and TRBJ1-1; a possible D gene is TRBD1 (5 bases). The germline gives CDR1 SEHNR, CDR2 FQNEAQ (reference sequence). This CDR3 has 13 amino acids. The sequenced part of the CDR3 DNA is TGTGCCAGCAGCTCATTCAGGGTAATGGAA. Translation: CASSSFRVME. The CDR3 in its entirety is CASSSFRVMEAFF.

This clone was found a few times. The CDR3 end is not reached by the read, which stops 3 residues before it; the germline J gene fills it in. The chain has TRBV30 and TRBJ1-6; TRBD1 matches at 9 bases. Looked up from germline, CDR1 is GTSNPN and CDR2 is SVGIG (reference sequence). The junction had 8 bases not matched to a gene; V was cut back by 8 bases and J by 9 bases. The CDR3 consists of 13 residues. The CDR3 reads CAGTGGQGSPLHF. The DNA read from the CDR3 is TGTGCCGGTACAGGGGGCCAAGGTTCACCC.

A few counts support this clone. The CDR3 end lies 3 residues beyond the end of the read and is filled in from the germline J gene. The chain is built from TRBV2 and TRBJ2-7; 10 bases match TRBD1. Trimming cost V 8 bases and J 5 bases; bases outside gene matches: 15. The CDR3 is made up of 16 amino acids. Germline V gives CDR1 SNHLY, CDR2 FYNNEI. The covered CDR3 bases are TGTGCCAGCCTCCTTTCTAGACAGGGGGCAACCAACGAG. The encoded protein is CASLLSRQGATNE. The full CDR3 sequence reads CASLLSRQGATNEQYF.

In its sample, this clone was seen many times. The read comes to an end 3 residues before the CDR3 does, leaving the germline J gene to fill in the end. The V call is TRBV30, the J call TRBJ2-5, with D possibly matching TRBD2 (6 bases). From germline, CDR1 is GTSNPN and CDR2 SVGIG (reference sequence). The length of the CDR3 is 15 residues. The V end lost 0 bases, the J end lost 4 bases, and 15 bases lay between the germline ends. The CDR3 region is CAWSVYIRAGETQYF. CDR3 DNA, as far as it was read: TGTGCCTGGAGTGTTTATATCAGAGCGGGAGAGACC. Variable domain in full (rest from reference TRBV30 and TRBJ2-5): SQTIHQWPATLVQPVGSPLSLECTVEGTSNPNLYWYRQAAGRGLQLLFYSVGIGQISSEVPQNLSASRPQDRQFILSSKKLLLSDSGFYLCAWSVYIRAGETQYFGPGTRLLVL.

This clone was observed a handful of times. Sequencing ends 3 residues short of the CDR3 end; the germline J gene provides the rest. The chain has TRBV7-2 and TRBJ1-3; the D gene is possibly TRBD1 (5 bases). CDR1 is SGHTA, CDR2 FQGNSA, per germline. There are 14 residues in the CDR3. V lost 7 bases to trimming and J lost 3 bases, with 13 bases between them. CDR3 DNA, as far as it was read: TGTGCCAGCACCGCGGTGAGGGGTGGAAACACC. This translates into CASTAVRGGNT. The CDR3 in its entirety is CASTAVRGGNTIYF.

This clone has a count of ten or more. The read terminates 3 residues before the CDR3 end, so the remaining end is supplied by the germline J gene. The genes are TRBV18 and TRBJ2-1; possible D gene TRBD2, 6 bases. CDR1 is KGHSH and CDR2 is LQKENI in the germline V gene. This CDR3 has 12 amino acids. V lost 6 bases to trimming and J lost 9 bases, with 12 bases between them. CDR3 DNA, as far as it was read: TGTGCCAGCTCGAACCTGCGGGGTGAG. It specifies CASSNLRGE. The CDR3, in full, reads CASSNLRGEQFF.

There are a few counts of this clone. From the germline J gene comes the end of the CDR3, since the read stops 3 residues before it. This chain connects TRBV5-5 to TRBJ2-5; D not resolved. The CDR3 length is 12 residues. Per the germline V gene, CDR1 is SGHKS and CDR2 is YYEKEE (reference sequence). V was cut by 4 bases and J by 4 bases, with 8 bases left in between. The sequenced part of the CDR3 DNA is TGTGCCAGCAGCCGACTCGGAGAGACC. It yields the protein CASSRLGET. In full, the CDR3 reads CASSRLGETQYF.